This T cell receptor beta chain was captured by sequencing in a study of shared T cell receptors in the human thymus. The repertoire was sequenced with immunoSEQ multiplex PCR; TCRdb's copy has only in-frame clones and lacks some. Found here are about 540,000 clones, more than 75% of them singletons; the top ten hold 0.013%. CDR1 is SGHDT and CDR2 is YYEEEE in the germline V gene. The CDR3 has 15 amino acids. Trimming stripped 2 bases from V and 5 bases from J, with 15 bases between. This clone was seen more than once but under ten times. This sample was also put to use in a study of human thymus T cells. That paper states: Donation was from healthy Finnish infants who were having corrective surgery that addressed congenital heart defects. Unrelated individuals were reported by related research to share highly overlapping thymic repertoires.

This TCR was recovered from a boy under three years old with a congenital heart defect. This chain uses TRBV5-6 with TRBJ2-3; the D is unclear. Input material: thymocytes. The CDR3 DNA reads as TGTGCCAGCAGCTTTCTCACTGGAGCAGTAGATACGCAGTATTTT. This encodes CASSFLTGAVDTQYF.